Below, 13 T cell receptor beta chains from the same sample are listed, as sequenced in a study of shared clonotypes between healthy human individuals. Repertoires were generated with immunoSEQ multiplex PCR, while TCRdb's copy carries only in-frame clones and drops some. The sample shows fewer than 600,000 clones, about 80% of them seen only once. The sequencing sample was made of PBMCs. These receptors were collected from a woman aged 40 to 55 in good health. Some clones in this sample may be carry-over from other donors' samples.

The chain links TRBV11-3 to TRBJ2-7, with 8 positions matching TRBD1. Trimming took 2 bases from V and 11 from J; bases not matched to a gene: 5. CDR1 SGHNT and CDR2 YENEEA come from the germline V gene. CDR3 length: 12 residues. The chain's CDR3 is CASSLTGGRKYF. DNA for the CDR3: TGTGCCAGCAGCTTAACAGGGGGTAGGAAGTACTTC.

This clone was counted between two and nine times. The chain employs TRBV2 and TRBJ1-4; D is uncertain. The CDR3 totals 13 residues. Germline lookup yields CDR1 SNHLY and CDR2 FYNNEI. The germline V and J ends were trimmed by 8 bases and 3 bases, with 10 bases remaining between them. The CDR3 here is CASGGVSNEKLFF. The CDR3 DNA is TGTGCCAGCGGAGGAGTGTCTAATGAAAAACTGTTTTTT.

This clone was seen more than once but under ten times. J is TRBJ2-7 and V is TRBV7-7; the match to TRBD2 covers 13 bases. V shed 5 bases and J 5 bases; nucleotides not matched to a gene: 6. Looked up from germline, CDR1 is SSHAT and CDR2 is FNYEAQ (reference sequence). The CDR3 runs 15 residues. CDR3: CASSPGLAGANEQYF. The CDR3 nucleotides read TGTGCCAGCAGCCCCGGACTAGCGGGAGCCAACGAGCAGTACTTC. The full variable domain, its missing parts supplied by reference TRBV7-7 and TRBJ2-7, is GAGVSQSPRYKVTKRGQDVTLRCDPISSHATLYWYQQALGQGPEFLTYFNYEAQPDKSGLPSDRFSAERPEGSISTLTIQRTEQRDSAMYRCASSPGLAGANEQYFGPGTRLTVT.

The CDR3 sequence: CASSSGLAGPYEQYF. CDR3 sequence (DNA): TGTGCCAGCAGCTCGGGACTAGCGGGACCCTACGAGCAGTACTTC. The rearrangement joins TRBV7-8 to TRBJ2-7, with 13 bases fitting TRBD2. There are 15 residues in the CDR3. Germline assignment: CDR1 SGHVS and CDR2 FQNEAQ. J lost 2 bases, V lost 4 bases, and 2 bases had no gene match.

The CDR3, as DNA: TGCGCCAGCAGCCGAATAGCGGGAGGGTCCTACAATGAGCAGTTCTTC. Translated, it gives CASSRIAGGSYNEQFF. The chain is built from TRBV5-1 and TRBJ2-1; 11 nucleotides align to TRBD2. V was clipped by 4 bases and J by 1 base; unmatched bases: 4. The CDR3 has 16 residues. Per the germline V gene, CDR1 is SGHRS and CDR2 is YFSETQ.

CDR3: CASSLDSGKDEQYF. CDR3 coding DNA: TGTGCCAGCAGTTTAGATAGCGGGAAGGACGAGCAGTACTTC. J is TRBJ2-7 and V is TRBV28; 8 bases are a match to TRBD2. Germline V CDR1 and CDR2: MDHEN, SYDVKM. The CDR3 totals 14 residues. Trimming at V came to 2 bases and at J to 5 bases, leaving 5 bases not matched to a gene.

The table lists this clone with a count of one. V gene TRBV5-1 combines with J gene TRBJ2-1; D possibly uses TRBD1 or TRBD2 (5 bases each). Germline CDR1 SGHRS, CDR2 YFSETQ. The germline V and J ends were trimmed by 2 bases and 8 bases, with 14 bases remaining between them. This CDR3 has 14 amino acids. The CDR3 DNA sequence: TGCGCCAGCAGCTTCCGGGACCCCGGGGATGAGCAGTTCTTC. Translated: CASSFRDPGDEQFF. Filled out from reference TRBV5-1 and TRBJ2-1, the complete variable domain reads KAGVTQTPRYLIKTRGQQVTLSCSPISGHRSVSWYQQTPGQGLQFLFEYFSETQRNKGNFPGRFSGRQFSNSRSEMNVSTLELGDSALYLCASSFRDPGDEQFFGPGTRLTVL.

V usage is TRBV21-1 and J usage is TRBJ2-5; the listed D gene, TRBD1, was not tested against the DNA. TRBV21-1 represents a pseudogene. The CDR3 contains 17 residues. CDR3 region: CATEGCDRDRRRETQYF. The CDR3 DNA sequence: TGTGCCACCGAGGGTTGTGACCGGGACAGGCGGCGAGAGACCCAGTACTTC.

Here the CDR3 reads CASSMGTGRYPQHF. CDR3 bases: TGTGCCAGTAGTATGGGGACAGGCCGCTACCCCCAGCATTTT. The J gene is TRBJ1-5, the V gene TRBV19; 8 bases match TRBD1. The CDR3 has 14 amino acids. From germline, CDR1 is LNHDA and CDR2 SQIVND (reference sequence). V was clipped by 3 bases and J by 10 bases; unmatched bases: 8.

V is TRBV7-9 and J is TRBJ2-5; 14 nucleotides match TRBD2. The germline gives CDR1 SEHNR, CDR2 FQNEAQ (reference sequence). The J segment lost 3 bases and the V segment lost 1 base, leaving 10 bases of the junction unmatched. The CDR3 sequence is 19 residues long. CDR3 loop: CASSLGGTSGRGAEETQYF. The DNA of the CDR3 is TGTGCCAGCAGCTTAGGAGGGACTAGCGGGAGAGGGGCCGAAGAGACCCAGTACTTC.

This clone was counted a few times. This sequence joins TRBV6-1 and TRBJ2-7; tentatively, D is TRBD1 (6 bases). V lost 2 bases to trimming and J lost 1 base, with 12 bases between them. From germline, CDR1 is MNHNS and CDR2 SASEGT. CDR3 size: 15 residues. The CDR3 protein is CASSERPTGSYEQYF. CDR3 sequence (DNA): TGTGCCAGCAGTGAACGTCCGACAGGATCCTACGAGCAGTACTTC.

The rearrangement links TRBV10-3 to TRBJ1-1; 10 nucleotides line up with TRBD1. Looked up from germline, CDR1 is ENHRY and CDR2 is SYGVKD. Losses at the gene ends were 6 bases for V and 0 bases for J; bases not matched to a gene: 1. The CDR3 sequence is 14 residues long. The CDR3 coding sequence is TGTGCCATCAGAGACAGGGGGCTGAACACTGAAGCTTTCTTT. Residues: CAIRDRGLNTEAFF.

This clone occurred a few times. The chain uses TRBV4-2 and TRBJ2-1; 9 nucleotides match TRBD2. Germline CDR1 LGHNA, CDR2 YNFKEQ. The trim removed 4 bases at V and 4 bases at J, leaving 5 bases unmatched. The CDR3 is made up of 15 amino acids. The CDR3 coding sequence is TGTGCCAGCAGCCTGCTTAGCGGGAGTTACAATGAGCAGTTCTTC. This gives the protein CASSLLSGSYNEQFF.